Listed below are T cell receptor beta chains from one sample, sequenced in a study of vaccination and CD4 T cells after COVID-19. TCRdb passed the PCR reads through MiXCR, listing each CDR3 protein once. Of fewer than 15,000 distinct CDR3 sequences in the sample, less than 70% were seen once. The sequencing used CD4+ T cells from blood, collected after SARS-CoV-2 vaccination. The receptors stem from a human donor who had recovered from COVID-19. The CDR3 runs from the conserved cysteine through the conserved F or W. The listing skips clone size in some rows; elsewhere it reads once, few, many or a size class.

TRBV21-1	-	TRBJ1-1	CASSWGNTEAFF
TRBV20-1	-	TRBJ2-3	CSASGGALTMAQYF
TRBV20-1	few	TRBJ2-3	CSAIKREGPDTQYF
TRBV19	-	TRBJ2-4	CASSKARDTNIQYF
TRBV20-1	few	TRBJ1-6	CSARRRVNSPLHF
TRBV5-8	-	TRBJ1-2	CASRVFYGYTF
TRBV5-5	-	TRBJ1-1	CASSPGEVEAFF
TRBV27	once	TRBJ2-3	CASRLVQALSTDTQYF
TRBV6-1	once	TRBJ1-5	CATNSGNQPQHF
TRBV27	once	TRBJ2-7	CASSLSGGPYEQYF
TRBV20-1	-	TRBJ1-3	CSARDRYRDLRNTIYF
TRBV10-3	once	TRBJ2-2	CAISESTSGRRPNTGELFF
TRBV6-5	-	TRBJ2-7	CASSYSMGGVTYEQYF
TRBV6-1	few	TRBJ1-2	CASSEAGDGYTF
TRBV11-2	-	TRBJ2-5	CASSLSRVQETQYF
TRBV7-2	-	TRBJ2-5	CASSRPQMETQYF
TRBV2	once	TRBJ1-3	CASNREDSGNTIYF
TRBV7-3	few	TRBJ2-7	CASSLYGVVGYEQYF
TRBV20-1	-	TRBJ1-1	CSARDFRRRNTEAFF
TRBV6-5	-	TRBJ2-1	CASSYGLAGPYEQFF
TRBV20-1	-	TRBJ1-4	CSASTGHNEKLFF
TRBV20-1	-	TRBJ1-1	CSAREGRGNTEAFF